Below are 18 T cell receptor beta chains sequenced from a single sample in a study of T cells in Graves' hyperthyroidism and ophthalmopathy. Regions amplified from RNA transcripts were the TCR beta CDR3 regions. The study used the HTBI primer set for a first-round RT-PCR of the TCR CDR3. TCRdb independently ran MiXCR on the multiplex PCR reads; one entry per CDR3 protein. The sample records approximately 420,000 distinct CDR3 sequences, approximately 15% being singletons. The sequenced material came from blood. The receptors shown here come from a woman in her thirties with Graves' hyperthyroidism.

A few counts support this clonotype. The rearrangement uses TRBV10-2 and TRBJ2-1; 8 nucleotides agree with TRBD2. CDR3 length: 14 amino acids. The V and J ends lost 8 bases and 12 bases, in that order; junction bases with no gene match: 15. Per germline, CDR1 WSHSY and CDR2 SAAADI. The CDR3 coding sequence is TGCGCCAGCGAACCCCTGAGCGGGAGTGGGGCGCAGTTCTTC. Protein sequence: CASEPLSGSGAQFF.

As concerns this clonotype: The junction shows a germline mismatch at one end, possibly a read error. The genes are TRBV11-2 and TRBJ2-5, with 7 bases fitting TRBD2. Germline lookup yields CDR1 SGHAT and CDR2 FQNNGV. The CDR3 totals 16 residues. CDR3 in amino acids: CASSQEIGRLQETQYF. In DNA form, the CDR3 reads TGCGCCAGCAGCCAAGAGATCGGGAGGCTCCAAGAGACCCAGTACTTC.

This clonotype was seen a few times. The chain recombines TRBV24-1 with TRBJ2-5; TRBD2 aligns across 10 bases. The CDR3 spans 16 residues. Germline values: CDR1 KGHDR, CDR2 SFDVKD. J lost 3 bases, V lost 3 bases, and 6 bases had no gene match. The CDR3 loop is CATSDVALAGEETQYF. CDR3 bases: TGTGCCACCAGTGATGTCGCGCTAGCGGGAGAAGAGACCCAGTACTTC.

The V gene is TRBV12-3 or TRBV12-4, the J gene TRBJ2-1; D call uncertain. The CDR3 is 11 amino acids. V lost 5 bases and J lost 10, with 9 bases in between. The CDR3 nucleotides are TGTGCCAGCAGTCCAACCTTAGAGCAGTTCTTC. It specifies CASSPTLEQFF.

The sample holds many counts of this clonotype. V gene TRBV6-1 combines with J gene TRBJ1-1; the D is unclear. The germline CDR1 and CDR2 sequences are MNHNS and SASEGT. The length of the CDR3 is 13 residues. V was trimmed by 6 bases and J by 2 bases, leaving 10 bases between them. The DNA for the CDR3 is TGTGCCAGCAGACTCAGTCGAAACACTGAAGCTTTCTTT. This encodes CASRLSRNTEAFF.

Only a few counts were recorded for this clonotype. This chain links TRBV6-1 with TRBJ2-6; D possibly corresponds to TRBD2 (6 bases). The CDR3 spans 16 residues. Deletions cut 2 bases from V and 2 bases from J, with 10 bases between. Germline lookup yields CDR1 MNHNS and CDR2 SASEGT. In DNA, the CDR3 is TGTGCCAGCAGTGAATGGGCGGGGACTGGGGCCAACGTCCTGACTTTC. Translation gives CASSEWAGTGANVLTF.

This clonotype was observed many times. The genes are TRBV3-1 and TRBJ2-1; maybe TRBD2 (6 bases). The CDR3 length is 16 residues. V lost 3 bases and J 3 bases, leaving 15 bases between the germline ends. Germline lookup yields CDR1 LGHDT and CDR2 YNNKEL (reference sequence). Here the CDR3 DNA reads TGTGCCAGCAGCCACTACCGGGACTCCGACTACAATGAGCAGTTCTTC. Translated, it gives CASSHYRDSDYNEQFF.

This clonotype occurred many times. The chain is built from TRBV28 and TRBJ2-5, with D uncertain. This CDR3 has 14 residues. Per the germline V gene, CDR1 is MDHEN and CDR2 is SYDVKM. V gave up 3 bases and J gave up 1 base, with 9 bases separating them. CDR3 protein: CASSFLSTQETQYF. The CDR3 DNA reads TGTGCCAGCAGTTTCCTAAGTACCCAAGAGACCCAGTACTTC.

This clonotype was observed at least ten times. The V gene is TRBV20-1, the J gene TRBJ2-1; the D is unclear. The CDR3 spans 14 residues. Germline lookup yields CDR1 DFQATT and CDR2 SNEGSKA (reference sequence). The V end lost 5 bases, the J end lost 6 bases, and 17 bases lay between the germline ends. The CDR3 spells CSAQPDPQTNEQFF. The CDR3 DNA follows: TGCAGTGCTCAGCCCGACCCCCAAACCAATGAGCAGTTCTTC.

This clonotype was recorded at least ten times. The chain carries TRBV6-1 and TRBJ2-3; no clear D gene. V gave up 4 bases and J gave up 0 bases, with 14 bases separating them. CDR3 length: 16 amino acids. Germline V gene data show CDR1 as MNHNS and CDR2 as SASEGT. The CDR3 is CASSAQGSRSTDTQYF. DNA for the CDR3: TGTGCCAGCAGTGCCCAAGGAAGCAGGAGCACAGATACGCAGTATTTT.

The DNA of the CDR3 is TGTGCCAGCTCACCCGTCAGGGGGCCTGGGGCCAACGTCCTGACTTTC. The encoded protein is CASSPVRGPGANVLTF. This chain connects TRBV18 to TRBJ2-6; TRBD1 matches 8 bases. Germline V lookup: CDR1 KGHSH, CDR2 LQKENI. There are 16 residues in the CDR3. Germline trimming cut 3 bases from V and 2 bases from J; bases unmatched to any gene: 3.

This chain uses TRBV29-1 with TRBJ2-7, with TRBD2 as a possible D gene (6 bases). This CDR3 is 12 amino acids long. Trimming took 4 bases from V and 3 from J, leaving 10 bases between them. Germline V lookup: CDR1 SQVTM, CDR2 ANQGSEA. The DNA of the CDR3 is TGCAGCGTTGGGGGGGAGGACTACGAGCAGTACTTC. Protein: CSVGGEDYEQYF.

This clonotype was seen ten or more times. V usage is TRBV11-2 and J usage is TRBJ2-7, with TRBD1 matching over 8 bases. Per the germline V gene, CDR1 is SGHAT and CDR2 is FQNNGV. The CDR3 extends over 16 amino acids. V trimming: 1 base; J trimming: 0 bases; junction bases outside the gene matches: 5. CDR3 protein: CASSLGDRSVSYEQYF. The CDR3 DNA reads TGTGCCAGCAGCTTAGGGGACAGGTCCGTCTCCTACGAGCAGTACTTC.

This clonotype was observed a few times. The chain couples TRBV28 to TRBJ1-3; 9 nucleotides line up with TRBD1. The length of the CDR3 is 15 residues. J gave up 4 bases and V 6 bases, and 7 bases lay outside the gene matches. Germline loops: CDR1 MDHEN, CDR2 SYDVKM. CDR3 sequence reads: CASRADRGKGNTIYF. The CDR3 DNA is TGTGCCAGCAGAGCCGACAGGGGGAAGGGAAACACCATATATTTT. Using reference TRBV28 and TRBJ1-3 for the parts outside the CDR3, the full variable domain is DVKVTQSSRYLVKRTGEKVFLECVQDMDHENMFWYRQDPGLGLRLIYFSYDVKMKEKGDIPEGYSVSREKKERFSLILESASTNQTSMYLCASRADRGKGNTIYFGEGSWLTVV.

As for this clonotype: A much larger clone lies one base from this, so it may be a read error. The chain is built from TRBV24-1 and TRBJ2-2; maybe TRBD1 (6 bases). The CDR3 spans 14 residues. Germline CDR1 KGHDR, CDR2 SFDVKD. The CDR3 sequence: CATSGQLNTGELLF. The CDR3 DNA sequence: TGTGCCACCAGCGGACAGCTGAACACCGGGGAGCTGCTTTTT.

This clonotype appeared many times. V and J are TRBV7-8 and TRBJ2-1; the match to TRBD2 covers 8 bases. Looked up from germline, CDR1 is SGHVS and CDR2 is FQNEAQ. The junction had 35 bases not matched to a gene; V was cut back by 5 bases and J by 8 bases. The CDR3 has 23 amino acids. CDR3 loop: CASSQPSGSRGPFAGLQRYEQFF. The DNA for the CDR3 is TGTGCCAGCAGCCAACCTAGCGGGTCCCGGGGGCCCTTTGCGGGACTCCAAAGGTATGAGCAGTTCTTC. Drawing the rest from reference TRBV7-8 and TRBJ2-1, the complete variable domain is GAGVSQSPRYKVAKRGQDVALRCDPISGHVSLFWYQQALGQGPEFLTYFQNEAQLDKSGLPSDRFFAERPEGSVSTLKIQRTQQEDSAVYLCASSQPSGSRGPFAGLQRYEQFFGPGTRLTVL.

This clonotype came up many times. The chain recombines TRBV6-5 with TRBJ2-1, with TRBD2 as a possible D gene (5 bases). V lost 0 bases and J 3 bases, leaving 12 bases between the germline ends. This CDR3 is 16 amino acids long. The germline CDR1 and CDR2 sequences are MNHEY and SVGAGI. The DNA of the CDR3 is TGTGCCAGCAGTTACTCTTCCCGGGAAGACTACAATGAGCAGTTCTTC. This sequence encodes CASSYSSREDYNEQFF.

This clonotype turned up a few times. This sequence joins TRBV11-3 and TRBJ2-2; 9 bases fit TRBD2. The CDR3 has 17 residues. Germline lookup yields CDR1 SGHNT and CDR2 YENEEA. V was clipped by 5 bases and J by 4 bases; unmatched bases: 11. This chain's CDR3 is CASSRFTQREATGELFF. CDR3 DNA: TGTGCCAGCAGCCGATTTACTCAGCGGGAGGCCACCGGGGAGCTGTTTTTT.